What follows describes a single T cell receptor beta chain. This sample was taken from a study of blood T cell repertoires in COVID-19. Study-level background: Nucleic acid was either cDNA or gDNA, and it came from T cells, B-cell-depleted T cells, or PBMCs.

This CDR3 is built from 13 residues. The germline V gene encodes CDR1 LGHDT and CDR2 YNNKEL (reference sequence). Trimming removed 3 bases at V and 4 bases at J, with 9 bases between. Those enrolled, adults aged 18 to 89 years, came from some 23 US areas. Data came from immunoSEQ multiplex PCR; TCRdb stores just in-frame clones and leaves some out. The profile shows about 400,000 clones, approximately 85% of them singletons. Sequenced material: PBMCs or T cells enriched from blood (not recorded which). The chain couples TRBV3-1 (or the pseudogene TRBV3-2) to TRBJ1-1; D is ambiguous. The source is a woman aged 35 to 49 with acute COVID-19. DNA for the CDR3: TGTGCCAGCAGCCATATGTCCGGCACTGAAGCTTTCTTT. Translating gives CASSHMSGTEAFF.